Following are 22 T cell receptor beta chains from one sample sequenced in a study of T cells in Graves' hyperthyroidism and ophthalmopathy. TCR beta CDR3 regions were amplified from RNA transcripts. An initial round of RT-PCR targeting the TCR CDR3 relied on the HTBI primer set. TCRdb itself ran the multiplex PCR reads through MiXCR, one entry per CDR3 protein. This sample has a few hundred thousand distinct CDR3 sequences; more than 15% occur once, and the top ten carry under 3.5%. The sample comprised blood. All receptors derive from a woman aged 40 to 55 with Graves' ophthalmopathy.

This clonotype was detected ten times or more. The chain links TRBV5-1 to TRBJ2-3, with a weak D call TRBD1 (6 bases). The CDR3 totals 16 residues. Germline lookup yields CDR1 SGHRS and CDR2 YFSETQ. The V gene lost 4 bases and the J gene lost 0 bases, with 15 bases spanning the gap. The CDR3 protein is CASSPRQVRSTDTQYF. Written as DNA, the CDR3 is TGCGCCAGCAGCCCCAGACAGGTCCGTAGCACAGATACGCAGTATTTT. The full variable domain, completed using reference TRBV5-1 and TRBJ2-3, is KAGVTQTPRYLIKTRGQQVTLSCSPISGHRSVSWYQQTPGQGLQFLFEYFSETQRNKGNFPGRFSGRQFSNSRSEMNVSTLELGDSALYLCASSPRQVRSTDTQYFGPGTRLTVL.

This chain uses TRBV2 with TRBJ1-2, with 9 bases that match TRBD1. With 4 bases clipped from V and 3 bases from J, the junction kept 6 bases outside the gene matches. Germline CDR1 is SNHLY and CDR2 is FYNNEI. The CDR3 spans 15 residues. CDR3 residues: CASSGETGGDYGYTF. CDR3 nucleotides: TGTGCCAGCAGTGGGGAAACAGGGGGCGACTATGGCTACACCTTC.

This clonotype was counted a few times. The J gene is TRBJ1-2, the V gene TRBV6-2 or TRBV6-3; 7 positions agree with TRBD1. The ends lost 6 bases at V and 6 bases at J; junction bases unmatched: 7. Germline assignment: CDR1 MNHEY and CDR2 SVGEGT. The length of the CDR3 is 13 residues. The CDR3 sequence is CASRRDRSDGYTF. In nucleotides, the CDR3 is TGTGCCAGCAGGAGGGACAGATCGGATGGCTACACCTTC.

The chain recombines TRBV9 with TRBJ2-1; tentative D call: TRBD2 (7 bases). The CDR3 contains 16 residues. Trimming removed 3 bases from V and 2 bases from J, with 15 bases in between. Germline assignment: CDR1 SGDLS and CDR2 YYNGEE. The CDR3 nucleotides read TGTGCCAGCAGCGGACATGCGGGGGCCGCCTACAATGAGCAGTTCTTC. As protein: CASSGHAGAAYNEQFF. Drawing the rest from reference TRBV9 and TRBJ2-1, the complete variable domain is DSGVTQTPKHLITATGQRVTLRCSPRSGDLSVYWYQQSLDQGLQFLIQYYNGEERAKGNILERFSAQQFPDLHSELNLSSLELGDSALYFCASSGHAGAAYNEQFFGPGTRLTVL.

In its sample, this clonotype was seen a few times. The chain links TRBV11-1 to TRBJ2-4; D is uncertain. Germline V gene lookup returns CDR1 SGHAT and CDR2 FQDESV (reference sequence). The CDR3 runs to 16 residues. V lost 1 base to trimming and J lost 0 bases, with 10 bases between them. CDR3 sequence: CASSLGRRLAKNIQYF. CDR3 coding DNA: TGTGCCAGCAGCTTAGGGCGGAGACTAGCCAAAAACATTCAGTACTTC.

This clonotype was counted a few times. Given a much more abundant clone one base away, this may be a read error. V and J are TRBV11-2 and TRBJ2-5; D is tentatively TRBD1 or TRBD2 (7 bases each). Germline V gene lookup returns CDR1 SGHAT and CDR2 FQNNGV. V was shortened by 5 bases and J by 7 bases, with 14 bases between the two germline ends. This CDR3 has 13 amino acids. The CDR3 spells CASSPLRGGTQYF. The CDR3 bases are TGTGCCAGCAGCCCCCTCAGGGGGGGGACCCAGTACTTC.

The CDR3 loop is CATSDLNRDYGYTF. DNA of the CDR3: TGTGCCACCAGTGATTTGAATAGGGACTATGGCTACACCTTC. This chain joins TRBV24-1 and TRBJ1-2; no firm D call. The CDR3 is 14 residues long. V lost 0 bases, J lost 3 bases, and 7 bases lay in between. In germline, CDR1 is KGHDR, CDR2 SFDVKD.

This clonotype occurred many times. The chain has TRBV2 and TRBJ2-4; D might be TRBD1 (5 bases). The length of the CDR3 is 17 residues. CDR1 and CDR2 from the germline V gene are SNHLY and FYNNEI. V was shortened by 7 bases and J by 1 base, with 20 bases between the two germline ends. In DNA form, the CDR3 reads TGTGCCAGCAAGGGGCAGTACCTATGGGCGGCCAAAAACATTCAGTACTTC. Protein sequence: CASKGQYLWAAKNIQYF. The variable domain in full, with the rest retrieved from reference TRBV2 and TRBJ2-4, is EPEVTQTPSHQVTQMGQEVILRCVPISNHLYFYWYRQILGQKVEFLVSFYNNEISEKSEIFDDQFSVERPDGSNFTLKIRSTKLEDSAMYFCASKGQYLWAAKNIQYFGAGTRLSVL.

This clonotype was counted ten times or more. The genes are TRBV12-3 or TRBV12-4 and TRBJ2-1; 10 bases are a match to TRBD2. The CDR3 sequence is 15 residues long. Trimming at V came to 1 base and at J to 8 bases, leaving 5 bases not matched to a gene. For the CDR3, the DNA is TGTGCCAGCAGTTTAGTTGTAGCGGGAGGCGATGAGCAGTTCTTC. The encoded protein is CASSLVVAGGDEQFF.

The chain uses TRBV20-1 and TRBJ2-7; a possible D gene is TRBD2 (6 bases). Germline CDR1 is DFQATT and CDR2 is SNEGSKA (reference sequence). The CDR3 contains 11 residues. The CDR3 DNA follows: TGCGGAGGCCCGGGGGACCACGAGCAGTACTTC. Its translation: CGGPGDHEQYF.

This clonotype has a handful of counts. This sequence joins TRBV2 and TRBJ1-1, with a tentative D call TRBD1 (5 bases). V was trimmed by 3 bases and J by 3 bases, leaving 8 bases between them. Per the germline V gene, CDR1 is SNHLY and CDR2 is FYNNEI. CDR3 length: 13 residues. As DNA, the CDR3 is TGTGCCAGCAGTGAGGGGGAGTACACTGAAGCTTTCTTT. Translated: CASSEGEYTEAFF.

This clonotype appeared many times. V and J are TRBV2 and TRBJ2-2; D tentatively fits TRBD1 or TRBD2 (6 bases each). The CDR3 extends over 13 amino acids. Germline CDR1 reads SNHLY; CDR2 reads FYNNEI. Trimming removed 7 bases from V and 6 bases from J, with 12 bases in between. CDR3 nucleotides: TGTGCCAGCAACCTAAGGGGGGCCGGGGAGCTGTTTTTT. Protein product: CASNLRGAGELFF.

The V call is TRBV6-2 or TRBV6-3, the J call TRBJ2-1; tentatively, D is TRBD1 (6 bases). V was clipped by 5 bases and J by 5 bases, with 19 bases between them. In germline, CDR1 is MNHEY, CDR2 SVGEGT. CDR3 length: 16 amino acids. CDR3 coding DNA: TGTGCCAGCAGTGCACCCGCCGGGACACCCAACAATGAGCAGTTCTTC. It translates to CASSAPAGTPNNEQFF.

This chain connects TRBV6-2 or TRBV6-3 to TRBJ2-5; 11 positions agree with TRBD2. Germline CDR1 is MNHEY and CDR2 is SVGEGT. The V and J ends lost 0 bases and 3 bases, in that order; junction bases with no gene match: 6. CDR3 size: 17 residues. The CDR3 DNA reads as TGTGCCAGCAGTTACTCGAAACTAGCGGGAGTCGAAGAGACCCAGTACTTC. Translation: CASSYSKLAGVEETQYF.

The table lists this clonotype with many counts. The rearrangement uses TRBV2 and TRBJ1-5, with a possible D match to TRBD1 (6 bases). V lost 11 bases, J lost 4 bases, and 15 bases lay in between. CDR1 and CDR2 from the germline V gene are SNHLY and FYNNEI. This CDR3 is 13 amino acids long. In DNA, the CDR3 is TGTGCCTGTGGTCTAGGGGGAAATCAGCCCCAGCATTTT. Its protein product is CACGLGGNQPQHF.

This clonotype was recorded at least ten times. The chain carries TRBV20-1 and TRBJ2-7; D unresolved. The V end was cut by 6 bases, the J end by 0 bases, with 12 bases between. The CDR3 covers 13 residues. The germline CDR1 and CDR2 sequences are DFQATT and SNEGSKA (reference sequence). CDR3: CSAAAAYSYEQYF. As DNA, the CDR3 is TGCAGTGCCGCTGCCGCGTACTCCTACGAGCAGTACTTC.

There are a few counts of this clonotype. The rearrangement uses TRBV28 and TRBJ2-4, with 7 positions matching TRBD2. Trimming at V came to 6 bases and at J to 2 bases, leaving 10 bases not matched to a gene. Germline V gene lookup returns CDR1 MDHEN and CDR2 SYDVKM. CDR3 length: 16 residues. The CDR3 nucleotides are TGTGCCAGCAGCCCAACCGGGGGGATAACCAAAAACATTCAGTACTTC. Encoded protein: CASSPTGGITKNIQYF.

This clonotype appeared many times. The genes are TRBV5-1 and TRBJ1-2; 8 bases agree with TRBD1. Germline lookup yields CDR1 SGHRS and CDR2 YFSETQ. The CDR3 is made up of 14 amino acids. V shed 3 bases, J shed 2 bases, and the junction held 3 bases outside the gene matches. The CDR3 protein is CASSWGTGNYGYTF. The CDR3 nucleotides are TGCGCCAGCAGCTGGGGGACAGGCAACTATGGCTACACCTTC.

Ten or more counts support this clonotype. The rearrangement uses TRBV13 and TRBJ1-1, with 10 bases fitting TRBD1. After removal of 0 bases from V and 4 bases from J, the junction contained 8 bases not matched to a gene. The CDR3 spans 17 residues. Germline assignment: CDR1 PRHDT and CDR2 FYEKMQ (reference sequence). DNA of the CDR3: TGTGCCAGCAGCTTAGGTTGGACAGGGGGACTTAGCACTGAAGCTTTCTTT. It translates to CASSLGWTGGLSTEAFF.

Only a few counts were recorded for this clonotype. The CDR3 reads CASSYGWDRANSPLHF. The CDR3, as DNA: TGTGCCAGCAGTTACGGTTGGGACAGGGCTAATTCACCCCTCCACTTT. This rearrangement joins TRBV6-6 to TRBJ1-6; 9 bases line up with TRBD1. Germline loops: CDR1 MNHNY, CDR2 SVGAGI (reference sequence). The V and J ends lost 2 bases and 6 bases, in that order; junction bases with no gene match: 5. This CDR3 region has 16 residues.

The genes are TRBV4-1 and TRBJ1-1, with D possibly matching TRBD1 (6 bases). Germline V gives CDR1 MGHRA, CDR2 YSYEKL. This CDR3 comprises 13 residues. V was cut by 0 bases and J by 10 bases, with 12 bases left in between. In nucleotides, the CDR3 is TGCGCCAGCAGCCAAGATTGGGCAGGGGTAGCTTTCTTT. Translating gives CASSQDWAGVAFF.

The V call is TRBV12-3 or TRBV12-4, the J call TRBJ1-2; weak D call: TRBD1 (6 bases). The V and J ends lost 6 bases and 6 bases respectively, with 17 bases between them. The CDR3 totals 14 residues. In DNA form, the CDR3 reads TGTGCCAGCAGAAGACAGGCGGCGGTTGATGGCTACACCTTC. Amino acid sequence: CASRRQAAVDGYTF.